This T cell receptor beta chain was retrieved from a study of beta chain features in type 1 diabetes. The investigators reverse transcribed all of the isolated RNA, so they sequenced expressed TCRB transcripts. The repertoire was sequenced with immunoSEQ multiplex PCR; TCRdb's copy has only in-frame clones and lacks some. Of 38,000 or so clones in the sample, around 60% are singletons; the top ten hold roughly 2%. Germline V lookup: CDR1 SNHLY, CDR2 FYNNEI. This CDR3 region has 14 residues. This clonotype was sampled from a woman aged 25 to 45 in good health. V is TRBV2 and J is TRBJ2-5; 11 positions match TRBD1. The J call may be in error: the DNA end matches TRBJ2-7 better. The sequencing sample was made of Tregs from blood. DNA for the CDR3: TGTGCCAGCAGTGCTGGGACAGGGGGGCGCGAGCAGTACTTC. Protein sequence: CASSAGTGGREQYF.